A single sample is the source of the 24 T cell receptor beta chains below, sequenced in a study of shared clonotypes between healthy human individuals. Produced via immunoSEQ multiplex PCR; TCRdb's table is partial and in-frame only. The sample includes 2 million to 3 million clones, more than 85% of them seen just once. Sequenced: naive CD4+ T cells from PBMCs. Indicated subset: CD45RA+ positively selected. These receptors were taken from a man between 18 and 35 years old in good health. Some clones in this sample may be carry-over from other donors' samples.

Regarding this clone: Other DNA sequences of this sample code for an identical CDR3. The V gene is TRBV6-5, the J gene TRBJ2-7, with TRBD1 matching over 7 bases. CDR1 is MNHEY, CDR2 SVGAGI, per germline. With V trimmed by 5 bases and J by 0 bases, 4 bases remained unmatched. This CDR3 contains 14 residues. CDR3 in amino acids: CASSPRQGSYEQYF. CDR3 nucleotide sequence: TGTGCCAGCAGTCCCCGACAGGGCTCCTACGAGCAGTACTTC.

The chain links TRBV7-2 to TRBJ2-1; the D call may be TRBD1 or TRBD2 (5 bases each). V was trimmed by 0 bases and J by 0 bases, leaving 9 bases between them. The CDR3 totals 16 residues. Germline CDR1 reads SGHTA; CDR2 reads FQGNSA. The CDR3 coding sequence is TGTGCCAGCAGCTTAGCCCGGGGCTCCTCCTACAATGAGCAGTTCTTC. Protein sequence: CASSLARGSSYNEQFF.

The chain uses TRBV5-1 and TRBJ2-1; D possibly corresponds to TRBD1 (6 bases). This CDR3 has 15 residues. In germline, CDR1 is SGHRS, CDR2 YFSETQ. V was cut by 0 bases and J by 9 bases, with 16 bases left in between. Written as DNA, the CDR3 is TGCGCCAGCAGCTTGGGGCCCGGTGAAGGGGGTGAGCAGTTCTTC. Its protein product is CASSLGPGEGGEQFF.

The chain recombines TRBV7-2 with TRBJ2-1, with 8 bases identical to TRBD1. The CDR3 contains 16 residues. Germline V gene data show CDR1 as SGHTA and CDR2 as FQGNSA. V lost 0 bases to trimming and J lost 9 bases; unmatched junction nucleotides: 10. CDR3 protein: CASSLAPGGLWGEQFF. The CDR3 DNA reads as TGTGCCAGCAGCTTAGCCCCAGGGGGCTTGTGGGGTGAGCAGTTCTTC.

The chain recombines TRBV25-1 with TRBJ2-1, with 8 bases lining up with TRBD1. The V segment lost 5 bases and the J segment 9 bases; nucleotides outside the gene matches: 6. The CDR3 spans 13 residues. Per the germline V gene, CDR1 is MGHDK and CDR2 is SYGVNS. The DNA of the CDR3 is TGTGCCAGCAGTACCGACAGGGGAAGTGAGCAGTTCTTC. This translates into CASSTDRGSEQFF.

This clone occurred once. The CDR3 loop is CASSGGRTGGNEKLFF. The DNA for the CDR3 is TGTGCCAGCAGTGGCGGTCGGACAGGGGGCAATGAAAAACTGTTTTTT. The chain uses TRBV28 and TRBJ1-4; 11 bases are shared with TRBD1. Germline V lookup: CDR1 MDHEN, CDR2 SYDVKM. CDR3 length: 16 residues. V trimming: 5 bases; J trimming: 5 bases; junction bases outside the gene matches: 7.

In this sample, this clone turned up a few times. This chain connects TRBV5-1 to TRBJ2-5; 8 bases line up with TRBD1. CDR3 length: 15 amino acids. Germline CDR1 reads SGHRS; CDR2 reads YFSETQ. Trimming at V came to 4 bases and at J to 1 base, leaving 6 bases not matched to a gene. This chain's CDR3 is CASSGQGWTQETQYF. The CDR3 nucleotides read TGCGCCAGCAGCGGACAGGGATGGACCCAAGAGACCCAGTACTTC.

This clone showed up just a few times. The chain joins TRBV20-1 to TRBJ1-1; D ambiguous. The length of the CDR3 is 11 residues. CDR1 is DFQATT, CDR2 SNEGSKA, per germline (reference sequence). V lost 5 bases and J 3 bases, leaving 7 bases between the germline ends. Here the CDR3 reads CSAYRDTEAFF. CDR3 sequence (DNA): TGCAGTGCTTATAGAGACACTGAAGCTTTCTTT.

The gene calls are TRBV7-8 and TRBJ2-5; 10 bases match TRBD1. The J call may be faulty, since TRBJ2-7 better matches the DNA end. This CDR3 is 17 amino acids long. CDR1 is SGHVS, CDR2 FQNEAQ, per germline. The CDR3 protein is CASSLVIGQGDSYEQYF. DNA of the CDR3: TGTGCCAGCAGCTTAGTGATAGGACAGGGGGACTCCTACGAGCAGTACTTC.

For this clone: This sample also contains other DNA sequences that code for the same CDR3. The chain has TRBV18 and TRBJ1-2; D is uncertain. The CDR3 loop spans 14 amino acids. CDR1 KGHSH and CDR2 LQKENI come from the germline V gene. Trimming removed 1 base from V and 2 bases from J, with 8 bases in between. The CDR3, as DNA: TGTGCCAGCTCACCACTGCTGGCAAACTATGGCTACACCTTC. Translating gives CASSPLLANYGYTF. Full variable domain (remainder filled in from reference TRBV18 and TRBJ1-2): NAGVMQNPRHLVRRRGQEARLRCSPMKGHSHVYWYRQLPEEGLKFMVYLQKENIIDESGMPKERFSAEFPKEGPSILRIQQVVRGDSAAYFCASSPLLANYGYTFGSGTRLTVV.

The CDR3 DNA sequence: TGTGCCAGCAGTTACCCAGCCGGGGCCTACGAGCAGTACTTC. Protein sequence: CASSYPAGAYEQYF. V and J are TRBV6-6 and TRBJ2-7, with D perhaps matching TRBD2 (5 bases). Trimming removed 2 bases at V and 2 bases at J, with 10 bases between. Per germline, CDR1 MNHNY and CDR2 SVGAGI (reference sequence). The CDR3 runs 14 residues.

The sample holds one count of this clone. The genes are TRBV7-2 and TRBJ2-1, with 7 nucleotides matching TRBD1. Germline V CDR1 and CDR2: SGHTA, FQGNSA. Trimming cost V 5 bases and J 7 bases; bases outside gene matches: 8. The CDR3 is 14 residues long. The CDR3 here is CASSPDRTRNEQFF. The CDR3 coding sequence is TGTGCCAGCAGCCCGGACAGGACACGGAATGAGCAGTTCTTC.

About this clone: Other DNA sequences in this sample translate to the same CDR3. Here the CDR3 DNA reads TGCGCCAGCAGCGCCCAGGGCGGTGGCACTGAAGCTTTCTTT. As protein: CASSAQGGGTEAFF. J is TRBJ1-1 and V is TRBV5-1; tentatively, D is TRBD1 (5 bases). Deletions cut 4 bases from V and 4 bases from J, with 14 bases between. The CDR3 covers 14 residues. Per germline, CDR1 SGHRS and CDR2 YFSETQ.

The chain links TRBV18 to TRBJ1-2; D is unclear. Germline V gene data show CDR1 as KGHSH and CDR2 as LQKENI. Between the trimmed V and J ends, which lost 5 bases and 13 bases, there was a span of 17 bases. The CDR3 loop spans 12 amino acids. CDR3 protein: CASSSLTELPTF. The CDR3 nucleotides are TGTGCCAGCTCATCTCTAACAGAACTCCCCACCTTC.

This clone was observed a handful of times. The chain combines TRBV14 with TRBJ1-1, with TRBD1 matching over 7 bases. V lost 4 bases and J lost 3; bases outside the gene matches: 2. Germline CDR1 and CDR2: SGHDN and FVKESK. The CDR3 is 13 amino acids. Written as DNA, the CDR3 is TGTGCCAGCAGCCGACAGGGTTACACTGAAGCTTTCTTT. This gives the protein CASSRQGYTEAFF.

V and J are TRBV5-6 and TRBJ1-2; possibly TRBD1 for D (6 bases). The germline V gene has CDR1 SGHDT and CDR2 YYEEEE. Trimming removed 2 bases from V and 1 base from J, with 12 bases in between. This CDR3 comprises 15 residues. CDR3 bases: TGTGCCAGCAGCTTCCGGACAGCCGTTAACTATGGCTACACCTTC. Its translation: CASSFRTAVNYGYTF. The entire variable domain, with the rest obtained from reference TRBV5-6 and TRBJ1-2, is as follows: DAGVTQSPTHLIKTRGQQVTLRCSPKSGHDTVSWYQQALGQGPQFIFQYYEEEERQRGNFPDRFSGHQFPNYSSELNVNALLLGDSALYLCASSFRTAVNYGYTFGSGTRLTVV.

J is TRBJ2-7 and V is TRBV28; unclear D gene. Germline-derived CDR1 and CDR2 are MDHEN and SYDVKM. The CDR3 consists of 18 residues. V was trimmed by 7 bases and J by 0 bases, leaving 25 bases between them. The CDR3 DNA reads TGTGCCAGCACCACGTGGGCGACCGACGGCTGGAGCTCCTACGAGCAGTACTTC. Protein sequence: CASTTWATDGWSSYEQYF. The complete variable domain, with remaining parts taken from reference TRBV28 and TRBJ2-7, reads DVKVTQSSRYLVKRTGEKVFLECVQDMDHENMFWYRQDPGLGLRLIYFSYDVKMKEKGDIPEGYSVSREKKERFSLILESASTNQTSMYLCASTTWATDGWSSYEQYFGPGTRLTVT.

This chain connects TRBV5-1 to TRBJ2-4; TRBD2 is a possible D gene (6 bases). This CDR3 region has 20 residues. In germline, CDR1 is SGHRS, CDR2 YFSETQ. V was cut by 5 bases and J by 0 bases, with 27 bases left in between. CDR3 sequence: CASRGLPTIEKKLAKNIQYF. CDR3 DNA sequence: TGCGCCAGCAGGGGACTTCCGACCATAGAGAAAAAACTAGCCAAAAACATTCAGTACTTC.

The chain links TRBV5-1 to TRBJ2-7, with 8 bases that match TRBD1. J was trimmed by 3 bases and V by 3 bases; bases with no gene match: 5. Germline V gene lookup returns CDR1 SGHRS and CDR2 YFSETQ. This CDR3 is built from 14 residues. CDR3 in amino acids: CASSSGGADYEQYF. The CDR3 bases are TGCGCCAGCAGCTCAGGGGGCGCGGACTACGAGCAGTACTTC.

The rearrangement links TRBV5-1 to TRBJ2-5; no firm D call. Between the trimmed V and J ends, which lost 4 bases and 2 bases, there was a span of 12 bases. The CDR3 contains 14 residues. The germline gives CDR1 SGHRS, CDR2 YFSETQ. Here the CDR3 reads CASSPRVLQETQYF. CDR3 bases: TGCGCCAGCAGCCCCCGGGTCCTACAAGAGACCCAGTACTTC.

This clone was detected only once. At the DNA level, this CDR3 is encoded by other sequences in the same sample as well. The chain is built from TRBV28 and TRBJ2-2; D is unclear. The ends were cut back, 1 base at V and 6 bases at J, with 3 bases in the middle. CDR1 is MDHEN and CDR2 is SYDVKM in the germline V gene. This CDR3 comprises 12 residues. The CDR3 bases are TGTGCCAGCAGTTTATCGGCCGGGGAGCTGTTTTTT. Protein product: CASSLSAGELFF.

This chain connects TRBV18 to TRBJ2-5, with no clear D. The J call is uncertain, as TRBJ2-7 better fits the DNA end. The CDR3 contains 12 residues. CDR1 is KGHSH, CDR2 LQKENI, per germline. The CDR3 loop reads CASSPHAYEQYF. The CDR3 region has the DNA TGTGCCAGCTCACCACATGCCTACGAGCAGTACTTC.

This sequence joins TRBV7-9 and TRBJ2-3, with D unclear. CDR1 and CDR2 from the germline V gene are SEHNR and FQNEAQ (reference sequence). This CDR3 comprises 12 residues. The V and J ends lost 5 bases and 4 bases respectively, with 7 bases between them. CDR3 sequence (DNA): TGTGCCAGCAGCCGACTCCCAGATACGCAGTATTTT. Protein sequence: CASSRLPDTQYF.

The V gene is TRBV5-4, the J gene TRBJ2-7, with 9 bases aligning to TRBD1. This CDR3 comprises 14 residues. Germline-derived CDR1 and CDR2 are SGHNT and YYREEE (reference sequence). V lost 4 bases and J lost 3; bases outside the gene matches: 5. CDR3 region: CASSQTGGGYEQYF. Written as DNA, the CDR3 is TGTGCCAGCAGCCAAACAGGGGGCGGCTACGAGCAGTACTTC.